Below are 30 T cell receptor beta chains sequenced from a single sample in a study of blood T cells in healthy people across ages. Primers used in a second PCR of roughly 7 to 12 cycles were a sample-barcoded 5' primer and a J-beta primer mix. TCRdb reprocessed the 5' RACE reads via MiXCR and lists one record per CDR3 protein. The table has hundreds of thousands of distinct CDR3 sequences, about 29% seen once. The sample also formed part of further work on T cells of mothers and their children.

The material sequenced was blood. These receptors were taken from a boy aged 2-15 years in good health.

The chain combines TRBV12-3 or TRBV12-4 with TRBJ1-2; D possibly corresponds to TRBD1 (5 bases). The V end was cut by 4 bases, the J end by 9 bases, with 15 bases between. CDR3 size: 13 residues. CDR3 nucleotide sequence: TGTGCCAGCAGTTATGGGGGATCGGTGAGCTACACCTTC. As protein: CASSYGGSVSYTF.

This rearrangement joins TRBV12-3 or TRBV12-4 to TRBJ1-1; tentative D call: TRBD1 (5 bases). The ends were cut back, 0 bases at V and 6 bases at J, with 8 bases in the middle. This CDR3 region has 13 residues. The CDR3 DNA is TGTGCCAGCAGTTTAGCCTTAGGGGCTGAAGCTTTCTTT. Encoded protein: CASSLALGAEAFF.

The CDR3 protein is CASSWTGPTEAFF. CDR3 in DNA: TGTGCCAGCAGCTGGACGGGGCCCACTGAAGCTTTCTTT. The J gene is TRBJ1-1, the V gene TRBV7-8; D possibly corresponds to TRBD1 (5 bases). Trimming shortened V by 4 bases and J by 4 bases, and 10 bases separated the two germline ends. The length of the CDR3 is 13 residues. Germline assignment: CDR1 SGHVS and CDR2 FQNEAQ.

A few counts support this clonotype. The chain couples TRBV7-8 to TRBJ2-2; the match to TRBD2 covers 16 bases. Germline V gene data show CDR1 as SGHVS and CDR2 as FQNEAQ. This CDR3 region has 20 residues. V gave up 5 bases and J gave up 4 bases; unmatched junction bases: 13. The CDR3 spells CASSSQPGLAGGYITGELFF. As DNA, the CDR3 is TGTGCCAGCAGCAGCCAACCGGGACTAGCGGGGGGGTACATCACCGGGGAGCTGTTTTTT.

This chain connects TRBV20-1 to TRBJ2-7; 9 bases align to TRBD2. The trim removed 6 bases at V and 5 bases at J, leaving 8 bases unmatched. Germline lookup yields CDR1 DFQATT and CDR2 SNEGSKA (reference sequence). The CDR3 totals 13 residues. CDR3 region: CSAEAGGVDEQYF. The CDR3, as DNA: TGCAGTGCCGAGGCGGGAGGGGTCGACGAGCAGTACTTC.

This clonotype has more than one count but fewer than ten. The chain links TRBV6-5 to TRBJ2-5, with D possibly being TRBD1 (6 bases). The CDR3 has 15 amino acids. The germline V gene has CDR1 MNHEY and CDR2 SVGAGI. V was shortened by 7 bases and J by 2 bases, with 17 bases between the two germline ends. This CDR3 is CASTTRQDLQETQYF. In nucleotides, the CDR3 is TGTGCCAGCACCACCCGACAGGATCTACAAGAGACCCAGTACTTC.

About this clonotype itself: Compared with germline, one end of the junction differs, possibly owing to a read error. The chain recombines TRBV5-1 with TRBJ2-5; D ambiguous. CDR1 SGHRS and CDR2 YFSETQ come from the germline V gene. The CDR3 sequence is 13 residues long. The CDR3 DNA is TGCGCCAGCAGCTGGAACAGCCAAGAGGCCCAGTACTTC. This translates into CASSWNSQEAQYF. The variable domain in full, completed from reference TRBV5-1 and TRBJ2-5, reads KAGVTQTPRYLIKTRGQQVTLSCSPISGHRSVSWYQQTPGQGLQFLFEYFSETQRNKGNFPGRFSGRQFSNSRSEMNVSTLELGDSALYLCASSWNSQEAQYFGPGTRLLVL.

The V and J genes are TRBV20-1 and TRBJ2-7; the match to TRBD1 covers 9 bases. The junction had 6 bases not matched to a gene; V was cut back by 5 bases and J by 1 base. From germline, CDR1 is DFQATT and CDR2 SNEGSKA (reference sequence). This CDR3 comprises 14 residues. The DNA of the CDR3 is TGCAGTGCTCGCACAGGGGGCTTTTCCTACGAGCAGTACTTC. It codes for CSARTGGFSYEQYF.

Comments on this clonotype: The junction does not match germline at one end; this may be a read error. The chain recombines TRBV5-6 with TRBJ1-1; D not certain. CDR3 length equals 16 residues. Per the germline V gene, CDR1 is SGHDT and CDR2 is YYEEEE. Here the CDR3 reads CASSSPIVVMNIEAFF. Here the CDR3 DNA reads TGTGCCAGCAGCTCACCAATCGTTGTGATGAACATTGAAGCTTTCTTT.

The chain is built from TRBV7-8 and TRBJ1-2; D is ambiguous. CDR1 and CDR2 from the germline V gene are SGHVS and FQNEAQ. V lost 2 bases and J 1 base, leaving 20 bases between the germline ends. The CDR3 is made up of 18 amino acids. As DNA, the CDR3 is TGTGCCAGCAGCTTAAGATCCAGGAAGCGTTTTCATAACTATGGCTACACCTTC. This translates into CASSLRSRKRFHNYGYTF.

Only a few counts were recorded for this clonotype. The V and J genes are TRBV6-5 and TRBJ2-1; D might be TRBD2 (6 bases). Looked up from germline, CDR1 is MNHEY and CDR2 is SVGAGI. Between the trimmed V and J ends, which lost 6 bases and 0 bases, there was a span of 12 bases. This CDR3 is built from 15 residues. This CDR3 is CASRLARRSYNEQFF. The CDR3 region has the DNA TGTGCCAGCAGGCTAGCGCGCCGCTCCTACAATGAGCAGTTCTTC.

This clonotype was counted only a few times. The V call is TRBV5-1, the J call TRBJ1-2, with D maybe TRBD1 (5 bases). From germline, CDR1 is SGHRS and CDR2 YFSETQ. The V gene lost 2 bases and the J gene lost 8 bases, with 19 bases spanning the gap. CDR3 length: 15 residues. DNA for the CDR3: TGCGCCAGCAGCTTCGAAGGGCAGGGAGGATCCGGCTACACCTTC. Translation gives CASSFEGQGGSGYTF.

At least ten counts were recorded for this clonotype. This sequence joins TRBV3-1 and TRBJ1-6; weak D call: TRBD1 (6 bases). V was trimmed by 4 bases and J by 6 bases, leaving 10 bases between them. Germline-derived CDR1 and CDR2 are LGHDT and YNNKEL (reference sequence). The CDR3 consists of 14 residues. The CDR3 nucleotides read TGTGCCAGCAGCCTCGGACAGATTAATTCACCCCTCCACTTT. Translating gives CASSLGQINSPLHF. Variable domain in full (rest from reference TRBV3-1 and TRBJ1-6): DTAVSQTPKYLVTQMGNDKSIKCEQNLGHDTMYWYKQDSKKFLKIMFSYNNKELIINETVPNRFSPKSPDKAHLNLHINSLELGDSAVYFCASSLGQINSPLHFGNGTRLTVT.

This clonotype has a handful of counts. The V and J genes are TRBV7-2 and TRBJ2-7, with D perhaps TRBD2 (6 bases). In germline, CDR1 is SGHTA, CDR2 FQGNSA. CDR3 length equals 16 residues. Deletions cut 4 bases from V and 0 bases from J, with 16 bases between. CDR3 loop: CASSSTSGLTSYEQYF. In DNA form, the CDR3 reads TGTGCCAGCAGCTCAACCTCGGGACTGACCTCCTACGAGCAGTACTTC.

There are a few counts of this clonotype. The CDR3 here is CASTPGGASYEQYF. CDR3 nucleotides: TGTGCCAGCACCCCCGGGGGCGCCTCCTACGAGCAGTACTTC. The chain couples TRBV28 to TRBJ2-7; the D call may be TRBD1 or TRBD2 (6 bases each). The CDR3 runs 14 residues. V lost 7 bases and J 0 bases, leaving 13 bases between the germline ends. Germline values: CDR1 MDHEN, CDR2 SYDVKM.

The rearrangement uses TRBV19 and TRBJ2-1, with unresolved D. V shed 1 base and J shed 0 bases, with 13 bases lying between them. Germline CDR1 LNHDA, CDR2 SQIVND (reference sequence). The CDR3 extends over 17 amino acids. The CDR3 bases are TGTGCCAGTAGTATAGCTCCGGGCCGCAGCTCCTACAATGAGCAGTTCTTC. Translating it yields CASSIAPGRSSYNEQFF.

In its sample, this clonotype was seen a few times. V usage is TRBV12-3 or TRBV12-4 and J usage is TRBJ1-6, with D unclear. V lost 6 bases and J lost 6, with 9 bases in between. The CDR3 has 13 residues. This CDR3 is CASSRILNSPLHF. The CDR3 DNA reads TGTGCCAGCAGCCGAATACTTAATTCACCCCTCCACTTT.

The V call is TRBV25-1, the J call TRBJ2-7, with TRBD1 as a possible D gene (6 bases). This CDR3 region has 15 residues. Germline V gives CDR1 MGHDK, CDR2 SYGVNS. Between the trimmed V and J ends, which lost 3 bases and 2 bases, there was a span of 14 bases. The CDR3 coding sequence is TGTGCCAGCAGTGATGGTACAGGGAGCCCCTACGAGCAGTACTTC. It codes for CASSDGTGSPYEQYF.

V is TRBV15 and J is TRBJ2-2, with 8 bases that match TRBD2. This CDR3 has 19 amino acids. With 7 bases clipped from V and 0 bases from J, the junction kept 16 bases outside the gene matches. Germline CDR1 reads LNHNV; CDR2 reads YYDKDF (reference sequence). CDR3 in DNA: TGTGCCACCACTACAATTTCCTCAAGTAGCGGGGCGAACACCGGGGAGCTGTTTTTT. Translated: CATTTISSSSGANTGELFF.

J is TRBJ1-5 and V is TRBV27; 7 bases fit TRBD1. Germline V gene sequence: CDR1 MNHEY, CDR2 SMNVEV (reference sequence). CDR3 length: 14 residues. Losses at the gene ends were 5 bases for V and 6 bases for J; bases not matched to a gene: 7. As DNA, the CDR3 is TGTGCCAGCAGTACCCAGGGGGTAAGTCAGCCCCAGCATTTT. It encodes CASSTQGVSQPQHF.

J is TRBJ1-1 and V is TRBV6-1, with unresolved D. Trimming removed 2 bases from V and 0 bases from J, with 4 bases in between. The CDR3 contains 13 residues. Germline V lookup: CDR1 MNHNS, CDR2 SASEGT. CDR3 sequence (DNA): TGTGCCAGCAGTGAAATCATGAACACTGAAGCTTTCTTT. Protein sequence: CASSEIMNTEAFF.

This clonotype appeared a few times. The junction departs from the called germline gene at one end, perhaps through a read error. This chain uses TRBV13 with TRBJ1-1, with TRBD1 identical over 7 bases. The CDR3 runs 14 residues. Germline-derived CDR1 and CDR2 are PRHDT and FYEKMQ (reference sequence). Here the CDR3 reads CASSSGQRNTGAFF. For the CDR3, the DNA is TGTGCCAGCAGCTCGGGACAGAGGAACACTGGAGCTTTCTTT.

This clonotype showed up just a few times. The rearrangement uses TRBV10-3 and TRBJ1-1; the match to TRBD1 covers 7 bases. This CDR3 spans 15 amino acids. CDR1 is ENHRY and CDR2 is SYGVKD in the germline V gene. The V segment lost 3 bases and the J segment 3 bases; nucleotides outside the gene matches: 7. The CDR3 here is CAISDPDRVDTEAFF. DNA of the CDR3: TGTGCCATCAGTGACCCTGACAGGGTAGACACTGAAGCTTTCTTT.

The CDR3 nucleotides are TGTGCCAGCAGCTTAGCAGCGCCCTCCTACAATGAGCAGTTCTTC. Residues: CASSLAAPSYNEQFF. The J gene is TRBJ2-1, the V gene TRBV11-2, with D unresolved. Trimming removed 1 base from V and 0 bases from J, with 7 bases in between. The CDR3 runs 15 residues. CDR1 and CDR2 (germline): SGHAT, FQNNGV.

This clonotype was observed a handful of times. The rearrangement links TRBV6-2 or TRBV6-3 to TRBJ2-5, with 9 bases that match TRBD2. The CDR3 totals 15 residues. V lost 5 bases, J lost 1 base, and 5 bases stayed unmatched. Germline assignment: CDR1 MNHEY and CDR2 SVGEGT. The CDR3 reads CASSARLAVQETQYF. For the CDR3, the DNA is TGTGCCAGCAGTGCCCGACTAGCGGTCCAAGAGACCCAGTACTTC.

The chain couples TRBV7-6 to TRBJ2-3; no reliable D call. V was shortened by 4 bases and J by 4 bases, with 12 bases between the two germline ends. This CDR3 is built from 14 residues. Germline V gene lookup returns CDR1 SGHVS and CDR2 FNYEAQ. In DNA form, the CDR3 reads TGTGCCAGCAGCTCTTTCTTAGCTGCAGATACGCAGTATTTT. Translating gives CASSSFLAADTQYF.

Written as DNA, the CDR3 is TGTGCCAGCAGCTTAGTAGAGTCGAGACCCACCGGGGAGCTGTTTTTT. Amino acid sequence: CASSLVESRPTGELFF. The chain has TRBV11-1 and TRBJ2-2; no firm D call. Per germline, CDR1 SGHAT and CDR2 FQDESV (reference sequence). This CDR3 is built from 16 residues. The V gene lost 1 base and the J gene lost 4 bases, with 13 bases spanning the gap.

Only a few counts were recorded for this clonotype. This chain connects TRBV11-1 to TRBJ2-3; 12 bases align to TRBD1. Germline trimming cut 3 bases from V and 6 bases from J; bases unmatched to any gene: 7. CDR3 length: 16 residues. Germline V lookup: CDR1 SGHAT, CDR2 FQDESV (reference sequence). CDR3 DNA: TGTGCCAGCAGCTTCACCGGGACAGGGGGCTTGGATACGCAGTATTTT. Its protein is CASSFTGTGGLDTQYF.

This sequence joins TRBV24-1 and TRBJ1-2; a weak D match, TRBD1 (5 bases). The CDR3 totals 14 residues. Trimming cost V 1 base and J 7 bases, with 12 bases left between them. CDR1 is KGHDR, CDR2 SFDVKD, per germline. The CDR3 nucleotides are TGTGCCACCAGTGATTTCCACGGGCAGGGTGGCTACACCTTC. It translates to CATSDFHGQGGYTF.

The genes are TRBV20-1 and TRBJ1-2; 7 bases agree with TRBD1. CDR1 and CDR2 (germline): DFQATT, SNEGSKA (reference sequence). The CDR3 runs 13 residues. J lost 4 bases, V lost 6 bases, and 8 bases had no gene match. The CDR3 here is CSALLTGPYGYTF. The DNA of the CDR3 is TGCAGTGCACTCCTGACAGGGCCCTATGGCTACACCTTC.